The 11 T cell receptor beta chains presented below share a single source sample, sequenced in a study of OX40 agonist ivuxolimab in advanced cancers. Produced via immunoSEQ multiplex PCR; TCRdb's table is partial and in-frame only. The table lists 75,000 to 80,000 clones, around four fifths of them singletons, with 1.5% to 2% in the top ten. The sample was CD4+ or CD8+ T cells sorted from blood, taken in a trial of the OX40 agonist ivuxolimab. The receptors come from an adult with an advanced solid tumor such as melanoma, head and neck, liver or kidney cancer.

DNA for the CDR3: TGCGCCAGCAGCTTTGAGTATGGCTACACCTTC. Encoded protein: CASSFEYGYTF. The V gene is TRBV5-1, the J gene TRBJ1-2; D not resolved. Germline V gene lookup returns CDR1 SGHRS and CDR2 YFSETQ. This CDR3 has 11 residues. V was cut by 2 bases and J by 5 bases, with 4 bases left in between.

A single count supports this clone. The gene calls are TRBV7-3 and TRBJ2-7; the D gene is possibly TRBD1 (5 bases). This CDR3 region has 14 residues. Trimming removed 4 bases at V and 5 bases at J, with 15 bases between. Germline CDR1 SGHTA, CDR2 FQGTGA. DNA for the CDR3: TGTGCCAGCAGCTCCGGACACGCTGGCGACGAGCAGTACTTC. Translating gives CASSSGHAGDEQYF.

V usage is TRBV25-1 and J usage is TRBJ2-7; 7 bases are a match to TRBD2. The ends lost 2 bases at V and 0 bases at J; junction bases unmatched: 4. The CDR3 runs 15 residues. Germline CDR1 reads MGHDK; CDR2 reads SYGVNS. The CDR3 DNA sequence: TGTGCCAGCAGTGAAGATTGGGGGGGCTCCTACGAGCAGTACTTC. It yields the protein CASSEDWGGSYEQYF.

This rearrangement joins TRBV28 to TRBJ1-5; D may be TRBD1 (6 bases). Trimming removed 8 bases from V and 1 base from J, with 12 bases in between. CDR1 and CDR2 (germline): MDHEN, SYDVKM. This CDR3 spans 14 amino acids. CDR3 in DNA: TGTGCCAGCCAGAGGGGGGGGAGCAATCAGCCCCAGCATTTT. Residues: CASQRGGSNQPQHF.

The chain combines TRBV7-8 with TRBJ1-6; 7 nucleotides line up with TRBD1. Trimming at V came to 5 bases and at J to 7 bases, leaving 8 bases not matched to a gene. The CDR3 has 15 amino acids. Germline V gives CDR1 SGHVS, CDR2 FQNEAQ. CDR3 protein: CASSASGGGNSPLHF. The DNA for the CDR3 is TGTGCCAGCAGCGCTTCAGGGGGGGGGAATTCACCCCTCCACTTT.

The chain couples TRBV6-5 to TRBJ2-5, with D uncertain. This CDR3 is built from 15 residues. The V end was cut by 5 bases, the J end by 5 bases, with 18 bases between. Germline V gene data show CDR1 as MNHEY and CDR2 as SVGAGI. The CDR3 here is CASSQTWYFPETQYF. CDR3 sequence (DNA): TGTGCCAGCAGTCAAACCTGGTACTTTCCTGAGACCCAGTACTTC.

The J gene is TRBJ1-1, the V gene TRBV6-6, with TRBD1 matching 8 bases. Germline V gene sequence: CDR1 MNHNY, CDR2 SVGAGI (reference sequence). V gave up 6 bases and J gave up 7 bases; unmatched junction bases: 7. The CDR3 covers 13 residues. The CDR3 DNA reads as TGTGCCAGCAGCGGGACAGGTCTCTATGAAGCTTTCTTT. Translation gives CASSGTGLYEAFF.

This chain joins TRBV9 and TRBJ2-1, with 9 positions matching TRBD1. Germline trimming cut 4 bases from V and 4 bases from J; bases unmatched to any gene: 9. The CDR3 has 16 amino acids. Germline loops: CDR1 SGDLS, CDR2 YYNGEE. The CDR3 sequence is CASSPVGGTGYNEQFF. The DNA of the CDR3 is TGTGCCAGCAGCCCGGTTGGGGGGACAGGGTACAATGAGCAGTTCTTC.

CDR3 sequence (DNA): TGTGCCAGCTCACCATCGGGACAGAACTATGGCTACACCTTC. This encodes CASSPSGQNYGYTF. This sequence joins TRBV18 and TRBJ1-2; 7 positions agree with TRBD1. The CDR3 length is 14 residues. Unmatched junction bases numbered 2, after V lost 2 bases and J lost 2 bases. Germline-derived CDR1 and CDR2 are KGHSH and LQKENI.

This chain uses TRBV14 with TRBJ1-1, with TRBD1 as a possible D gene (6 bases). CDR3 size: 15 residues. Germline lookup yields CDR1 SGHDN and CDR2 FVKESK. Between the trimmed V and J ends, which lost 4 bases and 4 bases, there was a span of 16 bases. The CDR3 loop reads CASSPGTQGVTEAFF. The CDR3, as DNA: TGTGCCAGCAGCCCCGGAACACAGGGAGTCACTGAAGCTTTCTTT.

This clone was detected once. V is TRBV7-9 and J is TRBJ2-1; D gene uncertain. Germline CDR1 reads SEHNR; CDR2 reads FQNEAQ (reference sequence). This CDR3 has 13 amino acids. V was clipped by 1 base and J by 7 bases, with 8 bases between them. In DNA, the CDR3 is TGTGCCAGCAGCTTAGTATCGGCGAATGAGCAGTTCTTC. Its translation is CASSLVSANEQFF. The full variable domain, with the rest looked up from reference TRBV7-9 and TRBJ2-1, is DTGVSQNPRHKITKRGQNVTFRCDPISEHNRLYWYRQTLGQGPEFLTYFQNEAQLEKSRLLSDRFSAERPKGSFSTLEIQRTEQGDSAMYLCASSLVSANEQFFGPGTRLTVL.